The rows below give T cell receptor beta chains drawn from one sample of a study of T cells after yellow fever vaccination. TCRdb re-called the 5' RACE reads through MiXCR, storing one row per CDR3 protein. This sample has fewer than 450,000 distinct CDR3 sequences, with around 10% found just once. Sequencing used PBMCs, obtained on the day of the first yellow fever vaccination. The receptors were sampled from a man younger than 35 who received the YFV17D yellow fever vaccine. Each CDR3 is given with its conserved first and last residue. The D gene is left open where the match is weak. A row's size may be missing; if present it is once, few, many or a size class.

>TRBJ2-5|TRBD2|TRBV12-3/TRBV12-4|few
TGTGCCAGCAGTTTAGCAGCGGGGTTACAAGAGACCCAGTACTTC
CASSLAAGLQETQYF
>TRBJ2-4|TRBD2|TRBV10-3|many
TGTGCCATCAGTTCGCTAGCGGGGTCCAAAAACATTCAGTACTTC
CAISSLAGSKNIQYF
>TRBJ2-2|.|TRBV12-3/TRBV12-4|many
TGTGCCAGCAGCTCGAACACCGGGGAGCTGTTTTTT
CASSSNTGELFF
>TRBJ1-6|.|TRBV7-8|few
TGTGCCAGCAGCTTATGGGGGAGCTCCTATAATTCACCCCTCCACTTT
CASSLWGSSYNSPLHF
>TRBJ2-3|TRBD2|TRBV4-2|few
TGTGCCAGCAGCCACTCCCAGGGAGGGGCAGATACGCAGTATTTT
CASSHSQGGADTQYF
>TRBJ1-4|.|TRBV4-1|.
TGCGCCAGCAGCCTTCCCGGGGGTGAAGAAAAACTGTTTTTT
CASSLPGGEEKLFF
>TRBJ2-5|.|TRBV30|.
TGTGCCTGGAGTCGGGGGGCAGGCCAAGAGACCCAGTACTTC
CAWSRGAGQETQYF
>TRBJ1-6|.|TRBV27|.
TGTGCCAGCAGGACAGGTTATAATTCACCCCTCCACTTT
CASRTGYNSPLHF
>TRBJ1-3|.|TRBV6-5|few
TGTGCCAGCACCGGCTCTGGAAACACCATATATTTT
CASTGSGNTIYF
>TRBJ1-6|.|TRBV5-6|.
TGTGCCAGCAGCTTGTGGCCAGATCATTCACCCCTCCACTTT
CASSLWPDHSPLHF
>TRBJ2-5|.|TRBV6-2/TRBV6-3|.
TGTGCCACCTCCCTCGGCAGGCAAGAGACCCAGTACTTC
CATSLGRQETQYF
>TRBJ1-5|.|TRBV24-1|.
TGTGCCACCAGTGATTCTGAGCAGGGGACAATAGCAAATCAGCCCCAGCATTTT
CATSDSEQGTIANQPQHF
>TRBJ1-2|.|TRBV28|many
TGTGCCAGCAGTTTTTCAGGGCGATGGAGCTATGGCTACACCTTC
CASSFSGRWSYGYTF
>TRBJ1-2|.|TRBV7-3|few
TGTGCCAGCAGCCCCCAGAGCAACTATGGCTACACCTTC
CASSPQSNYGYTF
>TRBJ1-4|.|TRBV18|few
TGTGCCAGCTCTCCCGCCCGCCAGGGGAGTGAAAAACTGTTTTTT
CASSPARQGSEKLFF
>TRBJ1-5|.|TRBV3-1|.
TGTGCCAGCAGCCAAGTATCTTTCCGGGTTCAGCCCCAGCATTTT
CASSQVSFRVQPQHF
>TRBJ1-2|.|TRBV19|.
TGTGCCAGTAGTATCTCAGGGATCTATGGCTACACCTTC
CASSISGIYGYTF
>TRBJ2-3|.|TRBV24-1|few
TGTGCCACCAAGGGGTCAGGCGCAGATACGCAGTATTTT
CATKGSGADTQYF
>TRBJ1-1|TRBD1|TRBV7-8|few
TGTGCCAGCAGCTACTCGATCGGACAGGGGGATGAGACTTTCTTT
CASSYSIGQGDETFF